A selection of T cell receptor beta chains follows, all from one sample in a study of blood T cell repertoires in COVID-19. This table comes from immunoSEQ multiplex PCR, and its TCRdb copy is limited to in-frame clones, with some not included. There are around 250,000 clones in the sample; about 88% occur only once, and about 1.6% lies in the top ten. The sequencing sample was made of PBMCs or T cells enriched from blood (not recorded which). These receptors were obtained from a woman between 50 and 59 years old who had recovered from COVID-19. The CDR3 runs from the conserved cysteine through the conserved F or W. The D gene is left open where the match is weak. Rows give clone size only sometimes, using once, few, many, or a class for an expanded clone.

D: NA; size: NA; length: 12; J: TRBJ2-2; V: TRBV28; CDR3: CASQGLSGELFF; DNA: TGTGCCTCTCAGGGTCTGTCCGGGGAGCTGTTTTTT
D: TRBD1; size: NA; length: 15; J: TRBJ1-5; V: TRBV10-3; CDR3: CAISPTGDDNQPQHF; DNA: TGTGCCATCAGCCCGACAGGGGACGACAATCAGCCCCAGCATTTT
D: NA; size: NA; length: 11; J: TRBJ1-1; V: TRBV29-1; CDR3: CSVVFAQKAFF; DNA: TGCAGCGTTGTGTTCGCGCAAAAAGCTTTCTTT
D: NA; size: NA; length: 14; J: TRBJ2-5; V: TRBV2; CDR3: CASSGFGVRETQYF; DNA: TGTGCCAGCAGTGGGTTCGGGGTCCGAGAGACCCAGTACTTC
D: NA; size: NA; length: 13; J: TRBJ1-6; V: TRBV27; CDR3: CASSFSGSVPLHF; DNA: TGTGCCAGCAGTTTTTCAGGGTCGGTACCCCTCCACTTT
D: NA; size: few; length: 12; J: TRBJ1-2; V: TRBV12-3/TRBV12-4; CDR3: CASSLVGAGYTF; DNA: TGTGCCAGCAGTTTGGTTGGGGCGGGCTACACCTTC
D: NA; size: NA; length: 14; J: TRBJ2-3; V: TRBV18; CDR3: CASSSSGSTDTQYF; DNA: TGTGCCAGCTCAAGCAGCGGTTCCACAGATACGCAGTATTTT
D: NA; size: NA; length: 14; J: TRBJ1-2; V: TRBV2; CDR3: CASSRSGVDYGYTF; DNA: TGTGCCAGCAGTAGGTCGGGAGTAGACTATGGCTACACCTTC
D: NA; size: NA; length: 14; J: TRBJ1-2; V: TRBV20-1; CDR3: CSASQVDSYYGYTF; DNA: TGCAGTGCTAGTCAAGTAGACAGTTACTATGGCTACACCTTC
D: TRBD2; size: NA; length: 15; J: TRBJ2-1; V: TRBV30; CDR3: CAWSVSLAGVREQFF; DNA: TGTGCCTGGAGTGTTTCTCTAGCGGGGGTTCGTGAGCAGTTCTTC
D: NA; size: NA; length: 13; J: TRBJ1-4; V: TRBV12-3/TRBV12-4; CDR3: CASNRELGEKLFF; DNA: TGTGCCAGCAACAGGGAGTTGGGTGAAAAACTGTTTTTT
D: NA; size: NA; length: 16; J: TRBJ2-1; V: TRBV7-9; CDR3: CASSLISPRESGEQFF; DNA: TGTGCCAGCAGCTTAATCAGCCCGAGGGAGTCGGGTGAGCAGTTCTTC
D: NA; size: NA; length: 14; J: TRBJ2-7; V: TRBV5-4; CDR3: CASSFGGNSYEQYF; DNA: TGTGCCAGCAGCTTCGGCGGGAACTCCTACGAGCAGTACTTC
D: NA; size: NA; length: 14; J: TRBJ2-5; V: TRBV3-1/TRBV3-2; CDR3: CASSQGSGQETQYF; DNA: TGTGCCAGCAGCCAAGGTAGCGGCCAAGAGACCCAGTACTTC